This TCR beta chain was captured by sequencing in a study of blood T cell repertoires in COVID-19. Study context: Specimens from acute and convalescent COVID-19 originated in the United States, Italy and Spain. From T cells, B-cell-depleted T cells, or PBMCs came the material, which was cDNA or gDNA.

There are 13 residues in the CDR3. CDR1 and CDR2 from the germline V gene are SEHNR and FQNEAQ (reference sequence). The V and J ends lost 5 bases and 15 bases, in that order; junction bases with no gene match: 6. Residents of about two dozen US areas, aged roughly 18 to 90 years, made up the participants. Participant-given clinical history determined each cohort assignment. Assay: immunoSEQ multiplex PCR; the TCRdb copy retains only in-frame clones and omits some. The sample gives roughly 230,000 clones, roughly 90% of which show up once; 3.5% to 4% is in the top ten. Sequenced: PBMCs or T cells enriched from blood (not recorded which). The sequence was obtained from a woman aged 30 to 39 with acute COVID-19. The rearrangement uses TRBV7-9 and TRBJ1-6, with 11 bases fitting TRBD1. CDR3 DNA sequence: TGTGCCAGCAGCCCCGGGACAGGGGGGGTCCTCCACTTT. The encoded protein is CASSPGTGGVLHF.